One and the same sample provided the 28 T cell receptor beta chains below, sequenced in a study of glioma-infiltrating T cells. TCR alpha and beta CDR3 regions were amplified from RNA using iRepertoire nested multiplex PCR. TCRdb re-derived calls from the multiplex PCR reads in MiXCR, one entry per CDR3 protein. The sample includes 100,000 to 150,000 distinct CDR3 sequences, roughly 20% of them seen just once. Sequencing was performed on glioma tissue, nonneoplastic brain tissue, or PBMCs (not recorded which). Every receptor here comes from a human donor with low-grade glioma or glioblastoma, undergoing nonglioma brain surgery, or in good health (not recorded which).

The chain links TRBV19 to TRBJ1-5; D possibly corresponds to TRBD1 (6 bases). CDR1 is LNHDA and CDR2 is SQIVND in the germline V gene (reference sequence). There are 13 residues in the CDR3. Trimming removed 9 bases at V and 4 bases at J, with 13 bases between. The CDR3 DNA is TGTGCCAGCACAGGGCAGGGTAATCAGCCCCAGCATTTT. Its translation: CASTGQGNQPQHF.

This clonotype was seen repeatedly, ten times or more. DNA of the CDR3: TGTGCCAGCAGCGTAGAGCGGTGGGCAGCGGAGAGCACAGATACGCAGTATTTT. Protein sequence: CASSVERWAAESTDTQYF. The genes are TRBV7-8 and TRBJ2-3; possible D gene TRBD2, 5 bases. Germline V gene sequence: CDR1 SGHVS, CDR2 FQNEAQ. V was pared by 5 bases and J by 0 bases, with 21 bases between. The CDR3 contains 18 residues.

This clonotype was found many times. V is TRBV10-3 and J is TRBJ2-7, with a weak D call TRBD2 (6 bases). Trimming removed 5 bases at V and 2 bases at J, with 13 bases between. In germline, CDR1 is ENHRY, CDR2 SYGVKD. This CDR3 region has 14 residues. The DNA for the CDR3 is TGTGCCATCAGTCCGGGACTTGGGACCTACGAGCAGTACTTC. This translates into CAISPGLGTYEQYF.

Many counts were recorded for this clonotype. The chain joins TRBV29-1 to TRBJ2-2, with D perhaps matching TRBD2 (5 bases). This CDR3 has 11 residues. In germline, CDR1 is SQVTM, CDR2 ANQGSEA. V lost 4 bases and J 6 bases, leaving 6 bases between the germline ends. The CDR3 region has the DNA TGCAGCGTTGGAGGGTCCGGGGAGCTGTTTTTT. As protein: CSVGGSGELFF.

Concerning this clonotype: A much larger clone lies one base from this, so it may be a read error. The V and J genes are TRBV6-2 or TRBV6-3 and TRBJ1-3; D is unclear. V was cut by 2 bases and J by 10 bases, with 12 bases left in between. Germline V gene data show CDR1 as MNHEY and CDR2 as SVGEGT. The CDR3 is 13 residues long. The CDR3 region is CASSYQDAITIYF. CDR3 sequence (DNA): TGTGCCAGCAGTTACCAGGACGCCATAACCATATATTTT.

This sequence joins TRBV12-3 or TRBV12-4 and TRBJ2-1; no reliable D call. The CDR3 totals 14 residues. Trimming took off 4 bases at V and 1 base at J, with 8 bases between the two ends. The CDR3 sequence: CASSYGTSYNEQFF. CDR3 DNA sequence: TGTGCCAGCAGTTACGGAACTTCCTACAATGAGCAGTTCTTC.

The rearrangement uses TRBV5-8 and TRBJ2-1; 8 bases align to TRBD1. The germline V gene has CDR1 SGHTS and CDR2 YDEGEE. The length of the CDR3 is 14 residues. Trimming at V came to 3 bases and at J to 3 bases, leaving 2 bases not matched to a gene. The CDR3 region has the DNA TGTGCCAGCAGCTCAGACAGGGGCTACAATGAGCAGTTCTTC. Residues: CASSSDRGYNEQFF.

The sample holds many counts of this clonotype. The chain employs TRBV7-2 and TRBJ2-3; D is unresolved. Germline CDR1 reads SGHTA; CDR2 reads FQGNSA. The CDR3 totals 13 residues. With 0 bases removed from V and 3 bases from J, the gap between germline ends came to 4 bases. CDR3 in DNA: TGTGCCAGCAGCTTAGCCTGGACAGATACGCAGTATTTT. The encoded protein is CASSLAWTDTQYF. Full variable domain (outside the CDR3, taken from reference TRBV7-2 and TRBJ2-3): GAGVSQSPSNKVTEKGKDVELRCDPISGHTALYWYRQSLGQGLEFLIYFQGNSAPDKSGLPSDRFSAERTGGSVSTLTIQRTQQEDSAVYLCASSLAWTDTQYFGPGTRLTVL.

About this clonotype itself: It may be a read error: a sequence one base away is much more abundant. The chain is built from TRBV2 and TRBJ1-2; no firm D call. The CDR3 spans 13 residues. In germline, CDR1 is SNHLY, CDR2 FYNNEI. The CDR3 reads CASSEREGGGYSF. CDR3 DNA sequence: TGTGCCAGCAGTGAAAGGGAGGGAGGTGGCTACAGCTTC. The full variable domain, its missing parts supplied by reference TRBV2 and TRBJ1-2, is EPEVTQTPSHQVTQMGQEVILRCVPISNHLYFYWYRQILGQKVEFLVSFYNNEISEKSEIFDDQFSVERPDGSNFTLKIRSTKLEDSAMYFCASSEREGGGYSFGSGTRLTVV.

This clonotype came up many times. This sequence joins TRBV28 and TRBJ1-2; D is undetermined. Germline V lookup: CDR1 MDHEN, CDR2 SYDVKM. V was clipped by 2 bases and J by 4 bases, with 17 bases between them. CDR3 length: 16 residues. The CDR3 bases are TGTGCCAGCAGTTTAATATCTACACTTACCTTCTATGGCTACACCTTC. The encoded protein is CASSLISTLTFYGYTF.

This clonotype was recorded many times. The rearrangement links TRBV6-6 to TRBJ2-5; TRBD2 agrees at 7 bases. CDR1 MNHNY and CDR2 SVGAGI come from the germline V gene (reference sequence). Losses at the gene ends were 2 bases for V and 5 bases for J; bases not matched to a gene: 5. The CDR3 covers 14 residues. The CDR3 loop reads CASSYPGGSETQYF. In DNA form, the CDR3 reads TGTGCCAGCAGTTACCCCGGGGGGTCGGAGACCCAGTACTTC.

This clonotype has a count of ten or more. V gene TRBV3-1 combines with J gene TRBJ1-5, with D maybe TRBD1 (5 bases). Per the germline V gene, CDR1 is LGHDT and CDR2 is YNNKEL (reference sequence). This CDR3 spans 15 amino acids. Trimming stripped 3 bases from V and 2 bases from J, with 11 bases between. CDR3 protein: CASSQLGGGNQPQHF. For the CDR3, the DNA is TGTGCCAGCAGCCAGCTCGGGGGGGGCAATCAGCCCCAGCATTTT.

This clonotype was detected ten times or more. The CDR3 here is CASKRLAGEADTQYF. CDR3 bases: TGTGCCAGCAAACGGCTAGCGGGAGAGGCAGATACGCAGTATTTT. The rearrangement links TRBV2 to TRBJ2-3, with TRBD2 identical over 10 bases. Germline lookup yields CDR1 SNHLY and CDR2 FYNNEI. With 7 bases clipped from V and 4 bases from J, the junction kept 8 bases outside the gene matches. The CDR3 is made up of 15 amino acids. The variable domain in full, completed from reference TRBV2 and TRBJ2-3, reads EPEVTQTPSHQVTQMGQEVILRCVPISNHLYFYWYRQILGQKVEFLVSFYNNEISEKSEIFDDQFSVERPDGSNFTLKIRSTKLEDSAMYFCASKRLAGEADTQYFGPGTRLTVL.

This clonotype has at least ten counts. The rearrangement uses TRBV19 and TRBJ2-3; the match to TRBD2 covers 14 bases. Germline V CDR1 and CDR2: LNHDA, SQIVND (reference sequence). The CDR3 extends over 17 amino acids. Germline trimming cut 10 bases from V and 2 bases from J; bases unmatched to any gene: 11. The CDR3 protein is CATGRTSGRPITDTQYF. The CDR3 bases are TGTGCCACCGGACGGACTAGCGGGAGGCCGATCACAGATACGCAGTATTTT.

As regards this clonotype: A read error may be the cause here, since a much bigger clone is one base away. The J gene is TRBJ2-1, the V gene TRBV11-1; 7 bases agree with TRBD2. The CDR3 has 15 amino acids. Losses at the gene ends were 8 bases for V and 5 bases for J; bases not matched to a gene: 12. Germline values: CDR1 SGHAT, CDR2 FQDESV (reference sequence). CDR3 in amino acids: CASGEDSGYHNEQFF. CDR3 DNA: TGTGCCAGCGGCGAGGATAGCGGGTACCACAATGAGCAGTTCTTC.

In this sample, this clonotype turned up many times. This chain uses TRBV4-2 with TRBJ2-7, with TRBD2 matching over 14 bases. In germline, CDR1 is LGHNA, CDR2 YNFKEQ. The CDR3 runs 19 residues. V dropped 5 bases and J dropped 4; count of bases not matched to a gene: 16. The CDR3 DNA reads as TGTGCCAGCAGCGTTGCGACTAGCGGGAGGGGCGGACCTCCTTACGAGCAGTACTTC. Translated, it gives CASSVATSGRGGPPYEQYF.

The chain employs TRBV13 and TRBJ1-1; possibly TRBD1 for D (5 bases). Germline CDR1 is PRHDT and CDR2 is FYEKMQ (reference sequence). V lost 6 bases to trimming and J lost 0 bases, with 11 bases between them. The CDR3 is 14 residues long. The CDR3 nucleotides are TGTGCCAGCAGAGGGGCGGCCATGAACACTGAAGCTTTCTTT. It translates to CASRGAAMNTEAFF.

Points on this clonotype: Being one base from a much bigger clone, this may be a read error. The chain carries TRBV6-6 and TRBJ2-7, with TRBD1 as a possible D gene (6 bases). Trimming stripped 2 bases from V and 2 bases from J, with 13 bases between. The CDR3 extends over 15 amino acids. Germline V gene data show CDR1 as MNHNY and CDR2 as SVGAGI (reference sequence). DNA for the CDR3: TGTGCCAGCAGTTACCACGAAACAGGGACCTACGAGCAGTACTTC. As protein: CASSYHETGTYEQYF.

In its sample, this clonotype was seen once. This may be a read error, as it is one base from a much larger clone. The rearrangement joins TRBV20-1 to TRBJ2-3; TRBD1 agrees at 7 bases. Germline CDR1 is DFQATT and CDR2 is SNEGSKA (reference sequence). The CDR3 is 14 amino acids. The CDR3 nucleotides are TGCAGTGCTGCCCGGGACAGAACCACAGATACGCATTATTTT. It is translated as CSAARDRTTDTHYF.

This clonotype was recorded at least ten times. The V gene is TRBV7-9, the J gene TRBJ1-5; D unresolved. Germline CDR1 and CDR2: SEHNR and FQNEAQ (reference sequence). The V end lost 3 bases, the J end lost 3 bases, and 3 bases lay between the germline ends. CDR3 length equals 12 residues. DNA for the CDR3: TGTGCCAGCAGCTTCCTCAATCAGCCCCAGCATTTT. The encoded protein is CASSFLNQPQHF.

This clonotype was seen repeatedly, ten times or more. This chain links TRBV28 with TRBJ1-2; maybe TRBD1 (5 bases). The CDR3 runs 13 residues. CDR1 and CDR2 (germline): MDHEN, SYDVKM. Deletions cut 5 bases from V and 5 bases from J, with 12 bases between. CDR3 region: CASSQGRRYGYTF. DNA of the CDR3: TGTGCCAGCAGTCAGGGTAGGAGGTATGGCTACACCTTC.

This clonotype came up many times. J is TRBJ2-7 and V is TRBV27; 7 bases are shared with TRBD1. This CDR3 is built from 14 residues. Germline V gives CDR1 MNHEY, CDR2 SMNVEV (reference sequence). Trimming removed 4 bases from V and 4 bases from J; junction bases left unmatched: 7. Written as DNA, the CDR3 is TGTGCCAGCAGTTACTGGGACAGAAAATACGAGCAGTACTTC. Its protein product is CASSYWDRKYEQYF.

In this sample, this clonotype turned up many times. The rearrangement joins TRBV19 to TRBJ2-2; 8 bases line up with TRBD1. This CDR3 is 17 amino acids long. Germline lookup yields CDR1 LNHDA and CDR2 SQIVND (reference sequence). After removal of 9 bases from V and 4 bases from J, the junction contained 16 bases not matched to a gene. The chain's CDR3 is CASRAGGQGRSTGELFF. For the CDR3, the DNA is TGTGCCAGCAGGGCTGGAGGACAGGGAAGGAGCACCGGGGAGCTGTTTTTT. Full variable domain (remainder filled in from reference TRBV19 and TRBJ2-2): DGGITQSPKYLFRKEGQNVTLSCEQNLNHDAMYWYRQDPGQGLRLIYYSQIVNDFQKGDIAEGYSVSREKKESFPLTVTSAQKNPTAFYLCASRAGGQGRSTGELFFGEGSRLTVL.

A note on this clonotype: A much larger clone differs from this one at a single base, so this may be a read error. This chain joins TRBV18 and TRBJ2-3; a possible D gene is TRBD2 (5 bases). CDR3 size: 14 residues. The V end was cut by 0 bases, the J end by 5 bases, with 9 bases between. Germline V gene data show CDR1 as KGHSH and CDR2 as LQKENI. This chain's CDR3 is CASSPPGNVDTQYF. In DNA, the CDR3 is TGTGCCAGCTCACCACCCGGGAATGTAGATACGCAGTATTTT. The full variable domain, rest sourced from reference TRBV18 and TRBJ2-3, is NAGVMQNPRHLVRRRGQEARLRCSPMKGHSHVYWYRQLPEEGLKFMVYLQKENIIDESGMPKERFSAEFPKEGPSILRIQQVVRGDSAAYFCASSPPGNVDTQYFGPGTRLTVL.

This clonotype was recorded many times. V and J are TRBV28 and TRBJ1-6, with TRBD1 matching 7 bases. The CDR3 is 16 amino acids. The germline V gene has CDR1 MDHEN and CDR2 SYDVKM. V was clipped by 3 bases and J by 0 bases; unmatched bases: 2. CDR3 protein: CASSFNRGSYNSPLHF. The CDR3 DNA reads TGTGCCAGCAGTTTCAACAGGGGCTCCTATAATTCACCCCTCCACTTT.

This clonotype was seen many times. The rearrangement uses TRBV20-1 and TRBJ1-1; D remains ambiguous. Trimming cost V 5 bases and J 5 bases, with 6 bases left between them. Germline V gives CDR1 DFQATT, CDR2 SNEGSKA (reference sequence). The CDR3 is 10 amino acids. CDR3 amino acids: CSALGTEAFF. The DNA of the CDR3 is TGCAGTGCTCTAGGGACTGAAGCTTTCTTT.

The sample holds a few counts of this clonotype. V gene TRBV10-3 combines with J gene TRBJ2-7, with 8 bases matching TRBD2. This CDR3 has 15 residues. Trimming removed 3 bases from V and 1 base from J; junction bases left unmatched: 5. Per the germline V gene, CDR1 is ENHRY and CDR2 is SYGVKD. This CDR3 is CAISDSRLASYEQYF. The CDR3 DNA reads as TGTGCCATCAGTGACTCCCGACTAGCGTCCTACGAGCAGTACTTC.

This clonotype was recorded many times. This chain joins TRBV28 and TRBJ1-1; D not resolved. The V and J ends lost 3 bases and 1 base respectively, with 6 bases between them. Germline CDR1 reads MDHEN; CDR2 reads SYDVKM. This CDR3 has 13 residues. The CDR3 DNA sequence: TGTGCCAGCAGTTTCCCGGCGAACACTGAAGCTTTCTTT. Protein product: CASSFPANTEAFF.